This TCR beta chain derives from a study of cytomegalovirus exposure and HLA in healthy donors. The CDR3 is 15 residues long. The germline V gene has CDR1 MDHEN and CDR2 SYDVKM. V was pared by 3 bases and J by 2 bases, with 14 bases between. This clone was observed a single time. The PCR was carried out with 60 Vbeta primers and 13 Jbeta primers. The table came from immunoSEQ multiplex PCR; TCRdb's copy has only in-frame clones and leaves some out. The sample shows approximately 79,000 clones, 78% of them seen only once. Sequencing was performed on PBMCs. The gene calls are TRBV28 and TRBJ2-7; D is perhaps TRBD2 (6 bases). This TCR was sampled from a man aged 40-55 years in good health and CMV-seronegative. This chain's CDR3 is CASSFPPGGTYEQYF. CDR3 nucleotide sequence: TGTGCCAGCAGTTTCCCACCCGGCGGGACCTACGAGCAGTACTTC.